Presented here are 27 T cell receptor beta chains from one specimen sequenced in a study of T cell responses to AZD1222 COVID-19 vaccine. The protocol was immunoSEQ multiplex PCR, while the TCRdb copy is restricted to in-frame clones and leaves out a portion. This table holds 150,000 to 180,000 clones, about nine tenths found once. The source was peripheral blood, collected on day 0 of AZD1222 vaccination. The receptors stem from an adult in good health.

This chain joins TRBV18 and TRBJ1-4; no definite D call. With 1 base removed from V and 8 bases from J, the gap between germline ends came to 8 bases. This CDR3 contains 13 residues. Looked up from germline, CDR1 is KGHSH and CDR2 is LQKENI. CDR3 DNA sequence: TGTGCCAGCTCACCACGAAGGGAGGAAAAACTGTTTTTT. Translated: CASSPRREEKLFF.

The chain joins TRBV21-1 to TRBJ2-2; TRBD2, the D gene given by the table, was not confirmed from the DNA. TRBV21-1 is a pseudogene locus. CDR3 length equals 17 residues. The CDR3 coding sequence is TGTGCCAGCAGCAAGGGTAACAGCGGGGGGTTAATCGGGGAGCTGTTTTTT. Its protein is CASSKGNSGGLIGELFF.

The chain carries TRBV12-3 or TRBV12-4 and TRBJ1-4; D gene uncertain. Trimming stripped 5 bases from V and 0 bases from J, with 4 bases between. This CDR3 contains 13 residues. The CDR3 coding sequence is TGTGCCAGCAGTCCTTCAACTAATGAAAAACTGTTTTTT. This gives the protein CASSPSTNEKLFF.

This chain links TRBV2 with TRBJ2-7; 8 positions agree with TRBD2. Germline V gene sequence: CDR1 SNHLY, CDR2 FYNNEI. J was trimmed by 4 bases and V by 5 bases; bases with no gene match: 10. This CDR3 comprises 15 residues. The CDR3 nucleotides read TGTGCCAGCAGTTCGAGCGGGGGCGCCCGGTACGAGCAGTACTTC. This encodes CASSSSGGARYEQYF.

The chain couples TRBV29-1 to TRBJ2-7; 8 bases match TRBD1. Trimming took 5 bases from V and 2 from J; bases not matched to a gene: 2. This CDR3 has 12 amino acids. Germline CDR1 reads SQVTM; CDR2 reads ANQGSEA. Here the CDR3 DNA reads TGCAGCGTTCGACAGGGGCCCTACGAGCAGTACTTC. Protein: CSVRQGPYEQYF.

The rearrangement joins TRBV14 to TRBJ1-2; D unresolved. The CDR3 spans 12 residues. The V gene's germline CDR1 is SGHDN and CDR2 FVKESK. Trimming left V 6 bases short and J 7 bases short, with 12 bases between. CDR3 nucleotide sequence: TGTGCCAGCAGACGGGAAGGGAGTGGCTACACCTTC. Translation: CASRREGSGYTF.

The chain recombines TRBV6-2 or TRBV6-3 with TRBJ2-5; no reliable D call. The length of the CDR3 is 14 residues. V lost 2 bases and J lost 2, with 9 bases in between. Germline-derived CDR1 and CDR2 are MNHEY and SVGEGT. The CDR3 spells CASSYRADQETQYF. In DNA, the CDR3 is TGTGCCAGCAGTTACCGGGCGGATCAAGAGACCCAGTACTTC.

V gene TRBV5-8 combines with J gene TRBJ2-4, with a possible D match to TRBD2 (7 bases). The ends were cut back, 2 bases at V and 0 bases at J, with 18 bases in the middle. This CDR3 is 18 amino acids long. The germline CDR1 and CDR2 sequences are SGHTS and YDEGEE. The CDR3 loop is CASSFRGAYSVAKNIQYF. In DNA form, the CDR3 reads TGTGCCAGCAGCTTTCGGGGGGCGTATTCTGTAGCCAAAAACATTCAGTACTTC.

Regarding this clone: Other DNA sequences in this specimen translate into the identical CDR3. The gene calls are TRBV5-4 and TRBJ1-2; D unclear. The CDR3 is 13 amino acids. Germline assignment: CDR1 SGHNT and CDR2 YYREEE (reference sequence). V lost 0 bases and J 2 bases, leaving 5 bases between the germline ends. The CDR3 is CASSLDSNYGYTF. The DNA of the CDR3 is TGTGCCAGCAGCTTGGACAGCAACTATGGCTACACCTTC. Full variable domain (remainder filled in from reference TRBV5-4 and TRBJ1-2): ETGVTQSPTHLIKTRGQQVTLRCSSQSGHNTVSWYQQALGQGPQFIFQYYREEENGRGNFPPRFSGLQFPNYSSELNVNALELDDSALYLCASSLDSNYGYTFGSGTRLTVV.

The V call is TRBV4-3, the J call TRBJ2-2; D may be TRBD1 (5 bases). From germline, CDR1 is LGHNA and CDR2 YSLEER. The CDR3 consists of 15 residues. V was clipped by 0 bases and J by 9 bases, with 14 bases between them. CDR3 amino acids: CASSQDGPTGRELFF. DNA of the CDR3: TGCGCCAGCAGCCAAGATGGACCAACAGGTCGGGAGCTGTTTTTT.

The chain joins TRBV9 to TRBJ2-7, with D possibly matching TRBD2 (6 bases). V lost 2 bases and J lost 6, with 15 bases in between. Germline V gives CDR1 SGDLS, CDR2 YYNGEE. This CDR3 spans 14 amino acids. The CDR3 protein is CASSVRDGGPEQYF. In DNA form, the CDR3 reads TGTGCCAGCAGCGTCCGGGACGGGGGTCCCGAGCAGTACTTC.

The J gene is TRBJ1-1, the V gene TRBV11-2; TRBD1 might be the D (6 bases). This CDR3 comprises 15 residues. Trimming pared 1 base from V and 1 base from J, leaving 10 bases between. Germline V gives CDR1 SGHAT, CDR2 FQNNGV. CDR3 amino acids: CASSLVPGANTEAFF. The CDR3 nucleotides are TGTGCCAGCAGCTTAGTCCCGGGGGCGAACACTGAAGCTTTCTTT. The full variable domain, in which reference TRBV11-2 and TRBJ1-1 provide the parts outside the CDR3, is EAGVAQSPRYKIIEKRQSVAFWCNPISGHATLYWYQQILGQGPKLLIQFQNNGVVDDSQLPKDRFSAERLKGVDSTLKIQPAKLEDSAVYLCASSLVPGANTEAFFGQGTRLTVV.

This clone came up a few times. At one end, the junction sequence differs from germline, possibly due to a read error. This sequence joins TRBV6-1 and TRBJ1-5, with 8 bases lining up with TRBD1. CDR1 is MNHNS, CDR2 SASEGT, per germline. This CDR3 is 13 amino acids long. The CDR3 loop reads CASSEYLGQGVRF. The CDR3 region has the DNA TGTGCCAGCAGTGAATACCTCGGACAGGGAGTACGTTTT.

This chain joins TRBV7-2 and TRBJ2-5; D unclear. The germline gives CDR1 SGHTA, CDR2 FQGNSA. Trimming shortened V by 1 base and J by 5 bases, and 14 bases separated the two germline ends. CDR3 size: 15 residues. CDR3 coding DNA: TGTGCCAGCAGCTTAGGTTCAACCGCACCGGAGACCCAGTACTTC. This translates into CASSLGSTAPETQYF.

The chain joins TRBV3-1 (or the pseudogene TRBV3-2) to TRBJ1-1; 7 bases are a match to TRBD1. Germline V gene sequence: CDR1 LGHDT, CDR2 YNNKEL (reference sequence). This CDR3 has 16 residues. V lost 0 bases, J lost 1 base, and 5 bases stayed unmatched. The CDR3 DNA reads TGTGCCAGCAGCCAAGATCAGGGGGGTAAGAACACTGAAGCTTTCTTT. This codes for CASSQDQGGKNTEAFF.

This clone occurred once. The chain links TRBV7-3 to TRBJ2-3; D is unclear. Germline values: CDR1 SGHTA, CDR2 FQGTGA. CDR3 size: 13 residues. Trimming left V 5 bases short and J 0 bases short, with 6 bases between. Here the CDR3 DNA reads TGTGCCAGCAGCACCACTAGCACAGATACGCAGTATTTT. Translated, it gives CASSTTSTDTQYF.

The CDR3 spells CASTWTRAVIDTGELFF. CDR3 sequence (DNA): TGCGCCAGCACATGGACCAGGGCCGTTATTGACACCGGGGAGCTGTTTTTT. The chain combines TRBV5-1 with TRBJ2-2; TRBD1 is a possible D gene (5 bases). The CDR3 has 17 amino acids. Germline V lookup: CDR1 SGHRS, CDR2 YFSETQ. V lost 6 bases and J lost 3, with 21 bases in between.

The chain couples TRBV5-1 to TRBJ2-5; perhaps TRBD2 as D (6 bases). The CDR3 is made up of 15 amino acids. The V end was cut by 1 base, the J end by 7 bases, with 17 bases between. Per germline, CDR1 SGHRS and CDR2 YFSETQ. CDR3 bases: TGCGCCAGCAGCTTGCTTTCGGGGGTCGGGGGGACCCAGTACTTC. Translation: CASSLLSGVGGTQYF.

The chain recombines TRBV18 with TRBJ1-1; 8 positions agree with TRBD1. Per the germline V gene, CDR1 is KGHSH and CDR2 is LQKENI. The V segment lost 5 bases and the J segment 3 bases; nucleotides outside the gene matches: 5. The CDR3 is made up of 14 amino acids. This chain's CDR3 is CASSKQGGDTEAFF. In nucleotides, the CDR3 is TGTGCCAGCTCAAAACAGGGGGGAGACACTGAAGCTTTCTTT.

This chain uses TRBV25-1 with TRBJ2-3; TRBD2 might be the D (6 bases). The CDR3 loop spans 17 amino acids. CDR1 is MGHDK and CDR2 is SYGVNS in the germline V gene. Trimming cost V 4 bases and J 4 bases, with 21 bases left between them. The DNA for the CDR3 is TGTGCCAGCAGTGGTTGGGACTCCGAGAAGAAGGCAGATACGCAGTATTTT. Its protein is CASSGWDSEKKADTQYF.

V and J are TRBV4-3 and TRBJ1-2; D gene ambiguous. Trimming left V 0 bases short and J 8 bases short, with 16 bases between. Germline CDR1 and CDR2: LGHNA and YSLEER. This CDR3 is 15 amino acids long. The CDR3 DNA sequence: TGCGCCAGCAGCCAAGACAATTTGCGAATCCAAGGCTACACCTTC. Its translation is CASSQDNLRIQGYTF.

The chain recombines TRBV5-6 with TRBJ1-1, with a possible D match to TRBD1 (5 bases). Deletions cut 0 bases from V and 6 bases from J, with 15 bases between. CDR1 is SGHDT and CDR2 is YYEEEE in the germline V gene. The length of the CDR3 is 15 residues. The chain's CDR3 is CASSLDGTWGSEAFF. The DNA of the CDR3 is TGTGCCAGCAGCTTGGATGGGACCTGGGGTTCTGAAGCTTTCTTT.

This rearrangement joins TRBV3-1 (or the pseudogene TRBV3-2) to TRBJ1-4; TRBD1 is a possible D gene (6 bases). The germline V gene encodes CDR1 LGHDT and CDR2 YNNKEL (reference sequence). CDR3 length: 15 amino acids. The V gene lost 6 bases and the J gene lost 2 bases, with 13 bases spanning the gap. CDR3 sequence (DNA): TGTGCCAGCAGTCCCTGGGGGGCCACTAATGAAAAACTGTTTTTT. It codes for CASSPWGATNEKLFF.

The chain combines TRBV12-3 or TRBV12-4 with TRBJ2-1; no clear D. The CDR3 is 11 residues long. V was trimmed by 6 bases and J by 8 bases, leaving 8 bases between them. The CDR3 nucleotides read TGTGCCAGCAGCACCGAATATGAGCAGTTCTTC. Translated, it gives CASSTEYEQFF.

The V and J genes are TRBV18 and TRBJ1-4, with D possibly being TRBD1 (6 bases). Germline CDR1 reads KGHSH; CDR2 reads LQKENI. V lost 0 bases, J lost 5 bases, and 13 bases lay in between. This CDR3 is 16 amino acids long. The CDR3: CASSPPYGQSNEKLFF. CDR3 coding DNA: TGTGCCAGCTCACCACCGTATGGACAGAGCAATGAAAAACTGTTTTTT.

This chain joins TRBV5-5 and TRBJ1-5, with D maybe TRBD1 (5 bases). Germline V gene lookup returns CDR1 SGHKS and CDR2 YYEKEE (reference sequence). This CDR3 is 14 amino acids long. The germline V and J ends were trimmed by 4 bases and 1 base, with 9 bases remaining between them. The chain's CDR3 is CASSRDGSNQPQHF. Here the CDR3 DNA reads TGTGCCAGCAGCCGGGACGGAAGCAATCAGCCCCAGCATTTT.

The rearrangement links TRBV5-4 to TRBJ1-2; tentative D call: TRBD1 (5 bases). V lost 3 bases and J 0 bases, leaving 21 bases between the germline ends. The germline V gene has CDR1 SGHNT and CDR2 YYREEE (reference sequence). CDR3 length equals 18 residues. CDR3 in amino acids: CASSSVRVRDDANYGYTF. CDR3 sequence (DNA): TGTGCCAGCAGCTCGGTTAGGGTCCGGGACGATGCTAACTATGGCTACACCTTC.